This record concerns one TCR beta chain sequence. No antigen is known for it. This sample is drawn from a study of cytomegalovirus exposure and HLA in healthy donors. Study-wide context: Of the donors genotyped, approximately 400 in all, 65% to 90% fell in the Caucasian-associated ancestry cluster. Points from the study as a whole: A later analysis revealed that TCR association rates differed between HLA loci, peaking at DRB1 and bottoming out at HLA-C.

PCR primers comprised 60 Vbeta and 13 Jbeta primers. The method was immunoSEQ multiplex PCR; TCRdb's version includes in-frame clones alone and lacks a portion of them. This listing includes about 160,000 clones. Trimming took 9 bases from V and 0 from J; bases not matched to a gene: 5. CDR1 and CDR2 from the germline V gene are MNHNY and SVGAGI (reference sequence). The CDR3 consists of 14 residues. Whereas donors were nominally healthy upon sampling, unrecorded immune exposures were probable. Specimen: PBMCs. This clonotype originated in a woman aged 55-69 years in good health and CMV-seronegative. The chain combines TRBV6-6 with TRBJ1-3, with TRBD1 identical over 7 bases. CDR3 coding DNA: TGTGCCAGTTGGGACAGCTTCTCTGGAAACACCATATATTTT. This translates into CASWDSFSGNTIYF.